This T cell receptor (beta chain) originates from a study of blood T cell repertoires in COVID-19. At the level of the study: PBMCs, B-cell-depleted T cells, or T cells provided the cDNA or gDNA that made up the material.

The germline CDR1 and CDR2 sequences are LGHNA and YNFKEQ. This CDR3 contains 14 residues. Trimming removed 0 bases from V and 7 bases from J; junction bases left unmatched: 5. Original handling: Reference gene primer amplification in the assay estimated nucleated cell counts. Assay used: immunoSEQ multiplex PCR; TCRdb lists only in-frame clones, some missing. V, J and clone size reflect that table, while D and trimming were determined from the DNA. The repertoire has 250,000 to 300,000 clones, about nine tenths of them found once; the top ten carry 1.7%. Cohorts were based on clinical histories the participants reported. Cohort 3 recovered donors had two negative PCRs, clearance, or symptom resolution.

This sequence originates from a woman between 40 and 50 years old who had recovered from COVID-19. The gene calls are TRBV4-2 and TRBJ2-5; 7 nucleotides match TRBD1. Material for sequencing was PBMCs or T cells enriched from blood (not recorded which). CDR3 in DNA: TGTGCCAGCAGCCAAGAATCACAGGGGAGGACCCAGTACTTC. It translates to CASSQESQGRTQYF.